The present entry profiles one TCR beta chain with its context. The sample is drawn from a study of blood T cell repertoires in COVID-19. The overall study: COVID-19 samples, acute and convalescent, were from the United States, Italy and Spain.

Trimming stripped 3 bases from V and 5 bases from J, with 8 bases between. CDR3 size: 13 residues. Original processing notes: Nucleated cell counts were estimated from reference gene primer amplification. TCRdb's copy holds only in-frame clones and misses some; the assay was immunoSEQ multiplex PCR. V and J calls and clone size follow that table, whereas D and trimming were derived from the DNA. The sample includes 55,000 to 90,000 clones, more than 85% of them seen just once. The clonotype was recovered from a man between 65 and 79 years old with active COVID-19. V is TRBV12-3 or TRBV12-4 and J is TRBJ2-1; D might be TRBD1 (5 bases). The sample comprised peripheral blood. This CDR3 reads CASSLGPNNEQFF. For the CDR3, the DNA is TGTGCCAGCAGTTTGGGGCCAAACAATGAGCAGTTCTTC.